Shown below are 20 T cell receptor beta chains from a single sample sequenced in a study of blood T cell repertoires in COVID-19 (TCRdb year 2020). Library method: the immunoSEQ multiplex PCR assay. TCRdb retrieved this table from immuneACCESS and kept in-frame rearrangements only. Not all clones are present; in checked studies, unresolved V genes account for under half, and no reason is known for the remainder. This sample is represented by approximately 200,000 clones; roughly four fifths of them were singletons. Approximately 7.2% of the sample goes to the ten largest clones. The sequencing sample was made of peripheral blood. Receptors were obtained from a human donor with acute or convalescent COVID-19. The donor label of this sample is uncertain.

The chain joins TRBV4-3 to TRBJ2-7, with a possible D match to TRBD2 (5 bases). The CDR3 extends over 14 amino acids. The V and J ends lost 4 bases and 6 bases respectively, with 16 bases between them. Germline V gene sequence: CDR1 LGHNA, CDR2 YSLEER. CDR3 DNA: TGCGCCAGCAGCCCCCCGGGTGATCGGGGCGAGCAGTACTTC. Its translation is CASSPPGDRGEQYF.

The chain employs TRBV10-1 and TRBJ1-5, with 8 bases fitting TRBD1. The J segment lost 0 bases and the V segment lost 11 bases, leaving 15 bases of the junction unmatched. CDR1 is WNHNN and CDR2 is SYGVQD in the germline V gene (reference sequence). This CDR3 is built from 17 residues. Here the CDR3 DNA reads TGCGCCCCACCCGGCGGGACAGGAGGTTATAGCAATCAGCCCCAGCATTTT. It encodes CAPPGGTGGYSNQPQHF.

V gene TRBV27 combines with J gene TRBJ2-5, with D perhaps matching TRBD1 (6 bases). Trimming took 4 bases from V and 6 from J, leaving 15 bases between them. CDR1 is MNHEY, CDR2 SMNVEV, per germline (reference sequence). The CDR3 spans 14 residues. The chain's CDR3 is CASSYGTSEKTQYF. The CDR3 DNA sequence: TGTGCCAGCAGTTACGGGACATCGGAAAAGACCCAGTACTTC.

This sequence joins TRBV24-1 and TRBJ1-5, with TRBD1 matching over 7 bases. With 3 bases clipped from V and 2 bases from J, the junction kept 3 bases outside the gene matches. CDR3 length: 15 amino acids. From germline, CDR1 is KGHDR and CDR2 SFDVKD. CDR3 bases: TGTGCCACCAGTGATCCCGGACAGGGCAATCAGCCCCAGCATTTT. Translating it yields CATSDPGQGNQPQHF.

The rearrangement joins TRBV11-1 to TRBJ2-3, with 11 bases matching TRBD2. Germline V gives CDR1 SGHAT, CDR2 FQDESV (reference sequence). This CDR3 has 18 residues. Trimming at V came to 0 bases and at J to 5 bases, leaving 10 bases not matched to a gene. For the CDR3, the DNA is TGTGCCAGCAGCTTAGCGCGGCTAGCGGGAGGAATGGGAGATACGCAGTATTTT. This encodes CASSLARLAGGMGDTQYF.

With respect to this clone: This specimen includes other DNA sequences encoding the same CDR3. The chain uses TRBV27 and TRBJ1-5; the match to TRBD1 covers 7 bases. V was pared by 4 bases and J by 0 bases, with 3 bases of the junction left unmatched. From germline, CDR1 is MNHEY and CDR2 SMNVEV (reference sequence). CDR3 length: 15 amino acids. The DNA for the CDR3 is TGTGCCAGCAGTTCGGACAGGCTTAGCAATCAGCCCCAGCATTTT. It yields the protein CASSSDRLSNQPQHF.

The gene calls are TRBV9 and TRBJ2-7; D possibly corresponds to TRBD2 (5 bases). The V gene's germline CDR1 is SGDLS and CDR2 YYNGEE. V dropped 3 bases and J dropped 7 bases, with 14 bases sitting between them. This CDR3 comprises 13 residues. The CDR3 DNA follows: TGTGCCAGCAGCGCCCAGGTGGTAGCGGAGCAGTACTTC. Its translation: CASSAQVVAEQYF.

The chain joins TRBV15 to TRBJ1-4; no definite D call. There are 15 residues in the CDR3. V dropped 0 bases and J dropped 8 bases, with 13 bases sitting between them. CDR1 is LNHNV, CDR2 YYDKDF, per germline (reference sequence). CDR3 in DNA: TGTGCCACCAGCAGAGATGGTGGCGGTGGCGAAAAACTGTTTTTT. As protein: CATSRDGGGGEKLFF. The complete variable domain, with remaining parts taken from reference TRBV15 and TRBJ1-4, reads DAMVIQNPRYQVTQFGKPVTLSCSQTLNHNVMYWYQQKSSQAPKLLFHYYDKDFNNEADTPDNFQSRRPNTSFCFLDIRSPGLGDTAMYLCATSRDGGGGEKLFFGSGTQLSVL.

This CDR3 reads CSVETLIGTANTGELFF. In DNA form, the CDR3 reads TGCAGCGTTGAAACCCTGATCGGAACAGCGAACACCGGGGAGCTGTTTTTT. J is TRBJ2-2 and V is TRBV29-1; no reliable D call. In germline, CDR1 is SQVTM, CDR2 ANQGSEA. This CDR3 region has 17 residues. V lost 2 bases and J lost 0, with 16 bases in between.

This clone was detected only once. The J gene is TRBJ2-4, the V gene TRBV3-1 (or the pseudogene TRBV3-2), with TRBD1 matching over 7 bases. The CDR3 covers 13 residues. Germline CDR1 is LGHDT and CDR2 is YNNKEL (reference sequence). V lost 0 bases to trimming and J lost 9 bases; unmatched junction nucleotides: 2. CDR3 in amino acids: CASSQDRDSIQYF. The CDR3 DNA is TGTGCCAGCAGCCAAGATAGGGACAGCATTCAGTACTTC.

This clone was seen a handful of times. The V and J genes are TRBV3-1 (or the pseudogene TRBV3-2) and TRBJ1-3; 8 nucleotides line up with TRBD1. Per the germline V gene, CDR1 is LGHDT and CDR2 is YNNKEL (reference sequence). J gave up 4 bases and V 2 bases, and 7 bases lay outside the gene matches. This CDR3 has 16 residues. CDR3 sequence: CASSQRTGSGGNTIYF. CDR3 sequence (DNA): TGTGCCAGCAGCCAAAGGACAGGGTCAGGAGGAAACACCATATATTTT.

The J gene is TRBJ2-5, the V gene TRBV12-3 or TRBV12-4, with a possible D match to TRBD1 (5 bases). The CDR3 has 13 residues. Trimming shortened V by 6 bases and J by 1 base, and 9 bases separated the two germline ends. CDR3 sequence (DNA): TGTGCCAGCAGCCACAGGTCCCAAGAGACCCAGTACTTC. Protein product: CASSHRSQETQYF.

The chain carries TRBV5-6 and TRBJ1-2; unclear D gene. With 0 bases removed from V and 1 base from J, the gap between germline ends came to 7 bases. The CDR3 runs 14 residues. Per the germline V gene, CDR1 is SGHDT and CDR2 is YYEEEE. The CDR3 protein is CASSLGQINYGYTF. The CDR3 coding sequence is TGTGCCAGCAGCTTGGGGCAGATTAACTATGGCTACACCTTC.

The chain carries TRBV7-3 and TRBJ1-1; unclear D gene. Germline CDR1 is SGHTA and CDR2 is FQGTGA. V was cut by 1 base and J by 5 bases, with 11 bases left in between. The CDR3 is made up of 14 amino acids. CDR3 sequence: CASSLMAAGTEAFF. The CDR3, as DNA: TGTGCCAGCAGCTTAATGGCAGCGGGGACTGAAGCTTTCTTT.

The CDR3 DNA sequence: TGTGCCAGTAGTATATCCTTCGGACAACTCTACGAGCAGTACTTC. It translates to CASSISFGQLYEQYF. The chain couples TRBV19 to TRBJ2-7, with a tentative D call TRBD1 (5 bases). This CDR3 contains 15 residues. Germline V CDR1 and CDR2: LNHDA, SQIVND (reference sequence). Trimming cost V 2 bases and J 3 bases, with 14 bases left between them.

The chain links TRBV18 to TRBJ1-1; 9 positions match TRBD1. From germline, CDR1 is KGHSH and CDR2 LQKENI. Unmatched junction bases numbered 7, after V lost 3 bases and J lost 2 bases. This CDR3 contains 16 residues. The CDR3 DNA reads as TGTGCCAGCTCACCCGTAGACAGGGGGGGTAACACTGAAGCTTTCTTT. Its translation: CASSPVDRGGNTEAFF.

This clone has only a few counts. This rearrangement joins TRBV30 to TRBJ1-5; D gene uncertain. The CDR3 is 15 residues long. V lost 4 bases and J lost 2, with 15 bases in between. Per germline, CDR1 GTSNPN and CDR2 SVGIG (reference sequence). The CDR3 sequence: CAWILQQMGNQPQHF. DNA of the CDR3: TGTGCCTGGATATTACAGCAGATGGGCAATCAGCCCCAGCATTTT.

This clone is a singleton in its sample. The chain links TRBV5-4 to TRBJ2-6, with D possibly matching TRBD1 (6 bases). V lost 4 bases to trimming and J lost 1 base, with 18 bases between them. The CDR3 runs 18 residues. In germline, CDR1 is SGHNT, CDR2 YYREEE (reference sequence). For the CDR3, the DNA is TGTGCCAGCAGCCTAAACAGGGCCCCCGCTTCTGGGGCCAACGTCCTGACTTTC. Its protein product is CASSLNRAPASGANVLTF.

This clone came up once. The V call is TRBV5-4, the J call TRBJ2-5; D is unclear. With 0 bases removed from V and 1 base from J, the gap between germline ends came to 4 bases. The CDR3 contains 13 residues. Germline loops: CDR1 SGHNT, CDR2 YYREEE (reference sequence). This chain's CDR3 is CASSLASQETQYF. The CDR3 coding sequence is TGTGCCAGCAGCTTGGCCTCCCAAGAGACCCAGTACTTC.

In its sample, this clone was seen a few times. The J gene is TRBJ2-6, the V gene TRBV5-1; TRBD1 matches 8 bases. The V segment lost 4 bases and the J segment 2 bases; nucleotides outside the gene matches: 5. The CDR3 extends over 16 amino acids. The germline V gene has CDR1 SGHRS and CDR2 YFSETQ. CDR3 sequence: CASSPVTGAGANVLTF. Here the CDR3 DNA reads TGCGCCAGCAGCCCCGTGACAGGGGCTGGGGCCAACGTCCTGACTTTC.